This T cell receptor beta chain stems from a study of T cells in Graves' hyperthyroidism and ophthalmopathy. Study conclusions and caveats: Also found in blood were most expanded thyroid clonotypes above 0.001.

As for this clonotype: The antigen is not known.

Germline loops: CDR1 ENHRY, CDR2 SYGVKD. V gave up 8 bases and J gave up 5 bases; unmatched junction bases: 11. The CDR3 totals 16 residues. The diagnostic basis comprised clinical symptoms, serum thyroxine and TRAb, thyroid ultrasound and orbital computed tomography. The source of the PBMCs was 10 ml of fresh peripheral blood. It was RNA transcripts that yielded the amplified TCR beta CDR3 regions. HTBI primers were employed in a first-round RT-PCR of the TCR CDR3. TCRdb re-derived calls from the multiplex PCR reads in MiXCR, one entry per CDR3 protein. The profile shows approximately 380,000 distinct CDR3 sequences, over 12% of them singletons.

Sequences were obtained from blood. The clonotype comes from a man over 45 with Graves' ophthalmopathy. V and J are TRBV10-3 and TRBJ2-1, with 11 bases that match TRBD2. CDR3: CAIAGSGRGLNNEQFF. DNA for the CDR3: TGTGCCATCGCTGGTAGCGGGAGGGGATTGAACAATGAGCAGTTCTTC.